The 21 T cell receptor beta chains given below trace back to one sample, sequenced in a study of blood T cell repertoires in COVID-19. Method: immunoSEQ multiplex PCR; TCRdb's copy keeps in-frame clones and lacks some. The sample contains about 120,000 clones, almost 90% of which appear only once. Source material: peripheral blood. The receptors originated from a woman aged 45-65 years with active or convalescent COVID-19.

The genes are TRBV3-1 (or the pseudogene TRBV3-2) and TRBJ1-1, with 7 bases identical to TRBD1. The CDR3 contains 12 residues. Looked up from germline, CDR1 is LGHDT and CDR2 is YNNKEL (reference sequence). With 8 bases clipped from V and 11 bases from J, the junction kept 11 bases outside the gene matches. In DNA, the CDR3 is TGTGCCAGCCGAGTCAGACAGGGACCGGCTTTCTTT. It translates to CASRVRQGPAFF.

The chain recombines TRBV19 with TRBJ2-7; possible D gene TRBD2, 6 bases. Germline V gives CDR1 LNHDA, CDR2 SQIVND (reference sequence). V dropped 1 base and J dropped 1 base, with 14 bases sitting between them. The CDR3 runs to 16 residues. CDR3 DNA sequence: TGTGCCAGTAGTATAGGCGGGCCGGCGGGATCCTACGAGCAGTACTTC. This translates into CASSIGGPAGSYEQYF.

The CDR3 DNA reads as TGTGCCAGTAGTATAGACACAGGGTTGGACACTGAAGCTTTCTTT. Amino acids: CASSIDTGLDTEAFF. The genes are TRBV19 and TRBJ1-1; the D gene is possibly TRBD1 (6 bases). The CDR3 sequence is 15 residues long. V shed 0 bases and J shed 3 bases, with 11 bases lying between them. Germline V lookup: CDR1 LNHDA, CDR2 SQIVND (reference sequence).

J is TRBJ1-4 and V is TRBV28; 10 bases align to TRBD1. Germline CDR1 MDHEN, CDR2 SYDVKM. The J segment lost 7 bases and the V segment lost 6 bases, leaving 5 bases of the junction unmatched. The CDR3 contains 14 residues. The CDR3 loop reads CASRGRDRGEKLFF. The CDR3 DNA reads as TGTGCCAGCAGAGGGCGGGACAGGGGTGAAAAACTGTTTTTT.

The rearrangement links TRBV19 to TRBJ1-5, with a possible D match to TRBD1 (6 bases). There are 17 residues in the CDR3. V gave up 6 bases and J gave up 0 bases, with 18 bases separating them. The germline gives CDR1 LNHDA, CDR2 SQIVND (reference sequence). The CDR3 nucleotides are TGTGCCAGTAGCTCTCCAACAGGGTTTTATAGCAATCAGCCCCAGCATTTT. As protein: CASSSPTGFYSNQPQHF.

The chain is built from TRBV6-1 and TRBJ1-1; tentative D call: TRBD1 (6 bases). The germline gives CDR1 MNHNS, CDR2 SASEGT. V was shortened by 2 bases and J by 5 bases, with 15 bases between the two germline ends. CDR3 length equals 15 residues. The CDR3 spells CASSESGGARTEAFF. The CDR3 nucleotides read TGTGCCAGCAGTGAAAGCGGGGGCGCGAGGACTGAAGCTTTCTTT.

The V gene is TRBV30, the J gene TRBJ1-2; 7 bases agree with TRBD1. CDR3 length: 13 amino acids. Germline lookup yields CDR1 GTSNPN and CDR2 SVGIG (reference sequence). Trimming took 6 bases from V and 6 from J; bases not matched to a gene: 10. This chain's CDR3 is CACKTGHINGYTF. CDR3 nucleotide sequence: TGTGCCTGCAAGACAGGGCACATAAATGGCTACACCTTC.

The J gene is TRBJ2-3, the V gene TRBV30; 9 nucleotides match TRBD2. This CDR3 is 13 amino acids long. The germline CDR1 and CDR2 sequences are GTSNPN and SVGIG (reference sequence). J was trimmed by 5 bases and V by 4 bases; bases with no gene match: 4. CDR3 in amino acids: CAWIAGGLDTQYF. CDR3 nucleotides: TGTGCCTGGATCGCGGGAGGGTTAGATACGCAGTATTTT.

The chain joins TRBV7-8 to TRBJ1-2; possibly TRBD1 for D (6 bases). Germline V gene data show CDR1 as SGHVS and CDR2 as FQNEAQ. V lost 5 bases and J 7 bases, leaving 20 bases between the germline ends. The CDR3 runs 15 residues. The CDR3 nucleotides read TGTGCCAGCAGCGGTAATACCTATGGGACATCTGGCTACACCTTC. Translating gives CASSGNTYGTSGYTF.

CDR3 bases: TGCGCCAGCAGCCAAGTACAGGGTAGTATTGAAAAACTGTTTTTT. This sequence encodes CASSQVQGSIEKLFF. The V gene is TRBV4-1, the J gene TRBJ1-4; D perhaps matches TRBD1 (6 bases). Germline CDR1 and CDR2: MGHRA and YSYEKL. The CDR3 runs 15 residues. Deletions cut 1 base from V and 7 bases from J, with 13 bases between.

The gene calls are TRBV5-1 and TRBJ1-2; D not resolved. V was cut by 4 bases and J by 8 bases, with 15 bases left in between. CDR1 and CDR2 (germline): SGHRS, YFSETQ. The CDR3 has 13 amino acids. In nucleotides, the CDR3 is TGCGCCAGCAGCCCCAACTACCCCCCCGGCTACACCTTC. Protein: CASSPNYPPGYTF.

The chain uses TRBV18 and TRBJ2-6; D unresolved. Trimming removed 3 bases from V and 0 bases from J, with 3 bases in between. The CDR3 sequence is 14 residues long. Germline V CDR1 and CDR2: KGHSH, LQKENI. The CDR3 sequence: CASSPVSGANVLTF. DNA for the CDR3: TGTGCCAGCTCACCCGTCTCTGGGGCCAACGTCCTGACTTTC.

The rearrangement joins TRBV28 to TRBJ1-4; no clear D. The V end lost 7 bases, the J end lost 10 bases, and 19 bases lay between the germline ends. Germline CDR1 and CDR2: MDHEN and SYDVKM. This CDR3 is built from 14 residues. The CDR3, as DNA: TGTGCCAGCACCCCGGGCGGGCGTGGTGGAAAACTGTTTTTT. Translated: CASTPGGRGGKLFF.

This clone was seen once. The chain combines TRBV30 with TRBJ2-4, with TRBD1 matching over 9 bases. Per germline, CDR1 GTSNPN and CDR2 SVGIG (reference sequence). This CDR3 is 14 amino acids long. V was clipped by 5 bases and J by 6 bases; unmatched bases: 8. The CDR3 region has the DNA TGTGCCTGGGCCGGGACAGGGCGGGGAAACATTCAGTACTTC. Translating gives CAWAGTGRGNIQYF.

Turning to this clone: Other nucleotide sequences from this sample produce the same CDR3. This rearrangement joins TRBV19 to TRBJ2-3; TRBD2 agrees at 9 bases. V trimming: 3 bases; J trimming: 5 bases; junction bases outside the gene matches: 6. The CDR3 consists of 15 residues. Germline lookup yields CDR1 LNHDA and CDR2 SQIVND (reference sequence). For the CDR3, the DNA is TGTGCCAGTAGTATTCGCGGGAGGGCGGGAGATACGCAGTATTTT. Translating gives CASSIRGRAGDTQYF.

This clone was seen just once. The chain uses TRBV27 and TRBJ1-6; TRBD1 might be the D (6 bases). Germline lookup yields CDR1 MNHEY and CDR2 SMNVEV (reference sequence). This CDR3 comprises 16 residues. With 5 bases removed from V and 7 bases from J, the gap between germline ends came to 18 bases. The DNA of the CDR3 is TGTGCCAGCAGTCACCGACAGGTCACCACGAATTCACCCCTCCACTTT. As protein: CASSHRQVTTNSPLHF.

This chain joins TRBV5-6 and TRBJ1-5; TRBD1 matches 7 bases. Unmatched junction bases numbered 2, after V lost 1 base and J lost 1 base. Germline assignment: CDR1 SGHDT and CDR2 YYEEEE. This CDR3 region has 15 residues. Written as DNA, the CDR3 is TGTGCCAGCAGCTTGACAGGGGCGAGCAATCAGCCCCAGCATTTT. Translation: CASSLTGASNQPQHF.

This clone was seen just once. This rearrangement joins TRBV29-1 to TRBJ1-6; 7 nucleotides align to TRBD1. The CDR3 is 14 amino acids. V gave up 1 base and J gave up 7 bases; unmatched junction bases: 4. Germline CDR1 is SQVTM and CDR2 is ANQGSEA. The CDR3 spells CSVEGDSQNSPLHF. DNA of the CDR3: TGCAGCGTTGAAGGGGACAGCCAAAATTCACCCCTCCACTTT.

V is TRBV4-3 and J is TRBJ2-3; possibly TRBD2 for D (6 bases). Germline lookup yields CDR1 LGHNA and CDR2 YSLEER. The CDR3 is 15 amino acids. Deletions cut 0 bases from V and 9 bases from J, with 16 bases between. The CDR3 loop is CASSQDVGEDGTQYF. The CDR3 nucleotides read TGCGCCAGCAGCCAAGATGTGGGGGAGGATGGCACGCAGTATTTT.

The J gene is TRBJ1-6, the V gene TRBV19; 7 bases are shared with TRBD1. This CDR3 spans 13 amino acids. V shed 9 bases and J 7 bases; nucleotides not matched to a gene: 6. Germline-derived CDR1 and CDR2 are LNHDA and SQIVND (reference sequence). The CDR3 sequence is CASGTAKNSPLHF. CDR3 nucleotide sequence: TGTGCCAGCGGGACAGCCAAAAATTCACCCCTCCACTTT.

The CDR3 sequence: CASSIWASGKDEQFF. The CDR3 coding sequence is TGTGCCAGTAGTATCTGGGCTAGCGGGAAGGATGAGCAGTTCTTC. This rearrangement joins TRBV19 to TRBJ2-1; 9 bases map to TRBD2. The CDR3 has 15 amino acids. J lost 8 bases, V lost 3 bases, and 8 bases had no gene match. Germline V lookup: CDR1 LNHDA, CDR2 SQIVND (reference sequence).